These 8 T cell receptor beta chains originate from one sample sequenced in a study of T cell responses to AZD1222 COVID-19 vaccine. The assay was immunoSEQ multiplex PCR, and TCRdb's table has in-frame clones only and misses some. The sample records about 52,000 clones, roughly 89% being singletons. Source: peripheral blood, taken 28 days after the second AZD1222 dose. The receptors were gathered from an adult who received the AZD1222 COVID-19 vaccine.

This rearrangement joins TRBV28 to TRBJ1-3, with D hard to call. V gave up 6 bases and J gave up 0 bases, with 15 bases separating them. Germline CDR1 and CDR2: MDHEN and SYDVKM. CDR3 length equals 16 residues. The CDR3 sequence is CASSLRQLSSGNTIYF. Here the CDR3 DNA reads TGTGCCAGCAGCCTCCGGCAGCTCAGCTCTGGAAACACCATATATTTT.

V and J are TRBV4-2 and TRBJ2-5, with D perhaps TRBD1 (8 bases). Trimming removed 5 bases at V and 4 bases at J, with 20 bases between. In germline, CDR1 is LGHNA, CDR2 YNFKEQ. CDR3 length equals 16 residues. CDR3 DNA sequence: TGTGCCAGCAGCTCGGGGGGTCAGGGGGCGGGAGAGACCCAGTACTTC. It translates to CASSSGGQGAGETQYF.

The chain employs TRBV5-4 and TRBJ2-1, with a tentative D call TRBD1 (5 bases). This CDR3 has 13 residues. In germline, CDR1 is SGHNT, CDR2 YYREEE (reference sequence). The V gene lost 3 bases and the J gene lost 9 bases, with 13 bases spanning the gap. CDR3 protein: CASSSNPDSEQFF. The CDR3 bases are TGTGCCAGCAGCTCGAACCCCGACAGTGAGCAGTTCTTC.

This clone was observed a few times. This sequence joins TRBV28 and TRBJ1-1, with 10 bases identical to TRBD1. CDR1 and CDR2 (germline): MDHEN, SYDVKM. J lost 10 bases, V lost 6 bases, and 8 bases had no gene match. CDR3 size: 13 residues. The CDR3 nucleotides read TGTGCCAGCAGAGGACAGGGGGTAAATTTAGCTTTCTTT. The encoded protein is CASRGQGVNLAFF.

Turning to this clone: Within the sample, other DNA sequences also encode this same CDR3. The V gene is TRBV12-3 or TRBV12-4, the J gene TRBJ1-5; D is ambiguous. The V end lost 7 bases, the J end lost 3 bases, and 7 bases lay between the germline ends. The CDR3 is 12 amino acids. CDR3 bases: TGTGCCAGCAAGTCGTCCAATCAGCCCCAGCATTTT. Its translation: CASKSSNQPQHF.

The rearrangement uses TRBV5-1 and TRBJ1-1; 8 positions agree with TRBD1. The germline V gene encodes CDR1 SGHRS and CDR2 YFSETQ. The CDR3 runs 14 residues. Germline trimming cut 5 bases from V and 2 bases from J; bases unmatched to any gene: 5. The CDR3 protein is CASRQTGVNTEAFF. DNA for the CDR3: TGCGCCAGCAGACAGACAGGGGTAAACACTGAAGCTTTCTTT.

The chain carries TRBV4-2 and TRBJ1-4; D is unresolved. V was cut by 0 bases and J by 5 bases, with 7 bases left in between. The CDR3 runs 14 residues. From germline, CDR1 is LGHNA and CDR2 YNFKEQ. The CDR3 protein is CASSQERANEKLFF. The CDR3 DNA reads TGTGCCAGCAGCCAAGAGAGGGCGAATGAAAAACTGTTTTTT.

In DNA form, the CDR3 reads TGTGCCAGCAGTTTATGGACCTACGAGCAGTACTTC. Its translation: CASSLWTYEQYF. V usage is TRBV12-3 or TRBV12-4 and J usage is TRBJ2-7; D not certain. Trimming left V 2 bases short and J 2 bases short, with 4 bases between. The CDR3 contains 12 residues.